The present T cell receptor (beta chain) was sequenced within a study of T cell responses to AZD1222 COVID-19 vaccine. This clone was seen only once. The repertoire was sequenced with immunoSEQ multiplex PCR; TCRdb's copy has only in-frame clones and lacks some. Of 65,000 to 85,000 clones listed, roughly nine tenths are singletons. The CDR3 loop spans 15 amino acids. The germline gives CDR1 KGHSH, CDR2 LQKENI. Between the trimmed V and J ends, which lost 3 bases and 8 bases, there was a span of 16 bases. The rearrangement joins TRBV18 to TRBJ1-4, with D possibly being TRBD1 (6 bases). This sequence originates from an adult in good health. The specimen comprised peripheral blood, sampled on day 0 of AZD1222 vaccination. CDR3 protein: CASSPGSGVEEKLFF. CDR3 sequence (DNA): TGTGCCAGCTCACCGGGGTCAGGGGTAGAAGAAAAACTGTTTTTT.